This T cell receptor beta chain is drawn from a study of vaccination and CD4 T cells after COVID-19. The germline CDR1 and CDR2 sequences are DFQATT and SNEGSKA (reference sequence). V gave up 6 bases and J gave up 4 bases; unmatched junction bases: 9. The CDR3 is made up of 14 amino acids. As for treatment: roughly 11-day PBMC culture with coronavirus spike peptide pools or control peptides (ViraFEST assay). Turning to this clonotype: What it recognizes is unknown.

Researchers used the Oncomine TCR Beta short-read assay to sequence DNA from cultured CD4+ T cells. TCRdb re-called the PCR reads with MiXCR, one entry per CDR3 protein. In the table there are about 15,000 distinct CDR3 sequences, 45% to 60% of which are singletons. The rearrangement uses TRBV20-1 and TRBJ2-5, with 9 bases that match TRBD1. Sample: CD4+ T cells from blood, cultured in vitro. This receptor was obtained from a human donor who had recovered from COVID-19. The chain's CDR3 is CSARPPGQGETQYF. CDR3 bases: TGCAGTGCACGACCTCCGGGACAGGGAGAGACCCAGTACTTC.